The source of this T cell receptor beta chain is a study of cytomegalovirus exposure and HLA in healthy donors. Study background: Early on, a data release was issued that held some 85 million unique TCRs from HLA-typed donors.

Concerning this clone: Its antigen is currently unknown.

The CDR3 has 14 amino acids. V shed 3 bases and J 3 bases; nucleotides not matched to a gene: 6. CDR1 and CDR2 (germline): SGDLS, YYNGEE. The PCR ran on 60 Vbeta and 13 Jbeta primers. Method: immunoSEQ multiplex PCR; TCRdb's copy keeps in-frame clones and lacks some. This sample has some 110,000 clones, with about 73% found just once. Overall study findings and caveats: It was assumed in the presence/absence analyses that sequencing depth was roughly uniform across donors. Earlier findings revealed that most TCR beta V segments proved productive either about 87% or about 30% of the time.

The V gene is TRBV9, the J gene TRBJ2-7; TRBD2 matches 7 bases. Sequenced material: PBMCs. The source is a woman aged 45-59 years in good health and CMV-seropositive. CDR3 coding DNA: TGTGCCAGCAGCGCGGGCTCGGGGGGCTACGAGCAGTACTTC. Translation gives CASSAGSGGYEQYF. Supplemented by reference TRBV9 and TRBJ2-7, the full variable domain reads DSGVTQTPKHLITATGQRVTLRCSPRSGDLSVYWYQQSLDQGLQFLIQYYNGEERAKGNILERFSAQQFPDLHSELNLSSLELGDSALYFCASSAGSGGYEQYFGPGTRLTVT.